The present T cell receptor (beta chain) was sequenced within a study of blood T cell repertoires in COVID-19 (dated by TCRdb to about 2020). Context from the whole study: Samples from collaborators originated in the United States, Italy and Spain and spanned both the acute and convalescent phases of COVID-19. The material from the prospective study consisted of cDNA or gDNA derived from T cells, B-cell-depleted T cells, or PBMCs. Deeply sampled blood TCRbeta repertoires from subjects exposed to, actively infected with, or recovered from COVID-19 were included in the dataset. The repertoires were released in a freely available public database meant as a resource for research on the immune response to SARS-CoV-2. The samples were drawn from the first 160 participants of the ongoing ImmuneRACE study and from some 1,300 subjects provided by 6 global collaborators. A de-identified subject ID, COVID-19 status, age in years and sex were almost always included in the sample metadata. Where HLA class I and class II types were available, the types were taken from metadata supplied by the sample provider, not from assay-based typing.

Whole blood was collected in K2EDTA tubes by collaborating institutions according to the institutions' own protocols. For TCRbeta analysis, collaborators shipped samples in one of three forms: frozen whole blood, isolated PBMCs, or DNA extracted from either of those sample types. TCRbeta CDR3 regions were amplified from genomic DNA by means of the immunoSEQ Assay, a bias-controlled multiplex PCR. In the original analysis: The number of nucleated cells in each sample was estimated from the amplification of reference gene primers within the assay. To quantify the absolute abundance of each unique TCRbeta CDR3 rearrangement, sequence reads were collapsed and filtered. For each sample, productive Simpson clonality was calculated by taking the square root of Simpson's diversity index across productive rearrangements. This immuneACCESS table, as held by TCRdb, lists in-frame sequences with V and J called but not all clones. Of the missing ones, under half trace to an unresolved V gene in checked studies; the others have no known cause. The DNA was the basis for D and trimming; V, J and clone size are from that table. Counted in this sample were under 200,000 clones; around nine tenths of them appeared once. 1.5% to 2% of the sample comes from the top ten.

The paper's findings and limits, for the study overall: The amount of clinical and demographic metadata varied by source and participant and was provided uncurated.

As to this clone: The clone's antigen remains unknown. It has no much larger one-base neighbor in the sample; base qualities were not kept.

CDR1 and CDR2, per the germline V gene, are SNHLY and FYNNEI. V is reduced by 10 bases and J by 1 base, leaving a spacing of 11 bases between them. The CDR3 measures 14 amino acids from cysteine to phenylalanine. Only the CDR3 part of the read is kept: 42 bases, read in frame from the first base. The specimen was peripheral blood. The TCR comes from a man aged 18-30 years with active or convalescent COVID-19. The chain is made from TRBV2 and TRBJ2-6, with TRBD2 tentatively as D gene (6 bases match). The DNA sequence reads TGTGCCAAAGAACGGGAGTCTGGGGCCAACGTCCTGACTTTC. The encoded protein is CAKERESGANVLTF. Outside the CDR3, residues come from the reference TRBV2 and TRBJ2-6 proteins, so the full variable domain is: EPEVTQTPSHQVTQMGQEVILRCVPISNHLYFYWYRQILGQKVEFLVSFYNNEISEKSEIFDDQFSVERPDGSNFTLKIRSTKLEDSAMYFCAKERESGANVLTFGAGSRLTVL.